This entry concerns a single TCR beta chain. TCRdb's copy holds only in-frame clones and misses some; the assay was immunoSEQ multiplex PCR. This table has 75,000 to 95,000 clones, 85% to 95% appearing once. This sample was taken from a study of technical replicates of blood from a handful of donors. The sequenced sample was T cells isolated from PBMCs. The clonotype was recovered from a human donor in good health.

DNA of the CDR3: TGTGCCAGCAGCCCCCCTCGGACAGGGGGTACGGACACTGAAGCTTTCTTT. It is translated as CASSPPRTGGTDTEAFF. The chain couples TRBV7-3 to TRBJ1-1, with TRBD1 matching over 10 bases. Losses at the gene ends were 5 bases for V and 3 bases for J; bases not matched to a gene: 12. There are 17 residues in the CDR3. In germline, CDR1 is SGHTA, CDR2 FQGTGA. Full variable domain (missing parts from reference TRBV7-3 and TRBJ1-1): GAGVSQTPSNKVTEKGKYVELRCDPISGHTALYWYRQSLGQGPEFLIYFQGTGAADDSGLPNDRFFAVRPEGSVSTLKIQRTERGDSAVYLCASSPPRTGGTDTEAFFGQGTRLTVV.